This entry lists 30 T cell receptor beta chains sequenced from one sample in a study of beta chain features in type 1 diabetes. Overall study results and limits: TCRB CDR3s were moderately but significantly shorter in Type 1 diabetes patients in all four CD4+ subsets.

These receptors' antigens are unknown. Sequencing targeted expressed TCRB transcripts, as all isolated RNA had been reverse transcribed. This table comes from immunoSEQ multiplex PCR, and its TCRdb copy is limited to in-frame clones, with some not included. The profile shows about 640,000 clones, about an eighth of them singletons. Sequences were obtained from naive CD4+ T cells from blood. The receptors here all came from a man aged 25-45 years with type 1 diabetes.

This clone was detected a few times. The chain has TRBV7-2 and TRBJ2-7, with 7 bases lining up with TRBD1. Trimming removed 5 bases from V and 7 bases from J; junction bases left unmatched: 11. Germline CDR1 and CDR2: SGHTA and FQGNSA. The CDR3 is 14 residues long. In nucleotides, the CDR3 is TGTGCCAGCAGCACAACGACAGGGTGGCTAGAGCAGTACTTC. This gives the protein CASSTTTGWLEQYF.

This chain links TRBV5-1 with TRBJ1-5; possibly TRBD1 for D (5 bases). CDR1 is SGHRS and CDR2 is YFSETQ in the germline V gene. CDR3 length: 14 amino acids. Trimming removed 4 bases at V and 2 bases at J, with 10 bases between. The CDR3 spells CASSDGAGNQPQHF. The CDR3 nucleotides read TGCGCCAGCAGCGACGGGGCCGGCAATCAGCCCCAGCATTTT.

The rearrangement uses TRBV11-1 and TRBJ1-2; D is undetermined. V lost 3 bases to trimming and J lost 4 bases, with 6 bases between them. This CDR3 has 12 amino acids. Germline values: CDR1 SGHAT, CDR2 FQDESV (reference sequence). The CDR3: CASSFQAYGYTF. The CDR3 DNA reads as TGTGCCAGCAGCTTCCAGGCCTATGGCTACACCTTC.

This clone came up a few times. Other nucleotide sequences from this sample produce the same CDR3. CDR3 loop: CASSPGTDTQYF. The DNA of the CDR3 is TGTGCCAGCAGCCCTGGCACAGATACGCAGTATTTT. The chain recombines TRBV7-9 with TRBJ2-3; D is uncertain. The germline V gene encodes CDR1 SEHNR and CDR2 FQNEAQ (reference sequence). Trimming removed 5 bases from V and 1 base from J, with 4 bases in between. The CDR3 consists of 12 residues.

A remark on this clone: Relative to the germline gene, one junction end is altered; a read error may explain this. The chain has TRBV15 and TRBJ2-7; D unresolved. CDR3 size: 16 residues. Germline CDR1 is LNHNV and CDR2 is YYDKDF (reference sequence). CDR3 sequence: CATSRESIGLTYEQYF. CDR3 bases: TGTGCCACCAGCCGAGAAAGTATAGGTTTAACCTACGAGCAGTACTTC.

This chain uses TRBV14 with TRBJ2-1; possible D gene TRBD1, 6 bases. CDR1 SGHDN and CDR2 FVKESK come from the germline V gene. This CDR3 has 15 amino acids. Trimming took 1 base from V and 4 from J, leaving 11 bases between them. In DNA, the CDR3 is TGTGCCAGCAGCCAAGGGGGACAAGTTTACAATGAGCAGTTCTTC. It codes for CASSQGGQVYNEQFF.

This sequence joins TRBV7-2 and TRBJ2-5; tentatively, D is TRBD2 (7 bases). Germline V gene lookup returns CDR1 SGHTA and CDR2 FQGNSA. The V and J ends lost 2 bases and 5 bases respectively, with 21 bases between them. The CDR3 runs to 17 residues. CDR3 DNA sequence: TGTGCCAGCAGCTTATCGGCAGGTCGTGCGGGGGCGGAGACCCAGTACTTC. Encoded protein: CASSLSAGRAGAETQYF. The entire variable domain, with the rest obtained from reference TRBV7-2 and TRBJ2-5, is as follows: GAGVSQSPSNKVTEKGKDVELRCDPISGHTALYWYRQSLGQGLEFLIYFQGNSAPDKSGLPSDRFSAERTGGSVSTLTIQRTQQEDSAVYLCASSLSAGRAGAETQYFGPGTRLLVL.

This clone was detected a few times. The rearrangement links TRBV27 to TRBJ1-5; no definite D call. From germline, CDR1 is MNHEY and CDR2 SMNVEV (reference sequence). The CDR3 runs to 15 residues. V was pared by 5 bases and J by 0 bases, with 11 bases between. Here the CDR3 reads CASSRREDSNQPQHF. The DNA of the CDR3 is TGTGCCAGCAGTAGGAGAGAGGATAGCAATCAGCCCCAGCATTTT.

The genes are TRBV4-3 and TRBJ2-2, with TRBD2 matching 11 bases. Germline CDR1 reads LGHNA; CDR2 reads YSLEER. CDR3 size: 17 residues. V shed 4 bases and J 3 bases; nucleotides not matched to a gene: 7. The CDR3 DNA reads TGCGCCAGCAGCCGTCGTAGCGGGGGGGCCGACACCGGGGAGCTGTTTTTT. Its translation is CASSRRSGGADTGELFF.

This clone showed up just a few times. The J gene is TRBJ2-6, the V gene TRBV9; no reliable D call. In germline, CDR1 is SGDLS, CDR2 YYNGEE. The V end was cut by 3 bases, the J end by 2 bases, with 6 bases between. This CDR3 has 14 amino acids. The CDR3: CASSARAGANVLTF. The CDR3 DNA is TGTGCCAGCAGCGCCCGGGCTGGGGCCAACGTCCTGACTTTC.

The chain is built from TRBV6-5 and TRBJ2-1; 7 positions match TRBD1. The V segment lost 7 bases and the J segment 7 bases; nucleotides outside the gene matches: 10. Germline assignment: CDR1 MNHEY and CDR2 SVGAGI. The CDR3 has 14 amino acids. CDR3 DNA: TGTGCCAGCAAGAAGGGGGCTTCCTGGAATGAGCAGTTCTTC. Encoded protein: CASKKGASWNEQFF.

CDR3 protein: CASSIDRYNEQFF. Written as DNA, the CDR3 is TGTGCCAGTAGTATAGATAGGTACAATGAGCAGTTCTTC. V gene TRBV19 combines with J gene TRBJ2-1, with D unclear. Germline V gene data show CDR1 as LNHDA and CDR2 as SQIVND (reference sequence). With 0 bases removed from V and 4 bases from J, the gap between germline ends came to 4 bases. CDR3 length: 13 amino acids.

About this clone itself: Other DNA sequences in this specimen translate into the identical CDR3. This chain uses TRBV5-1 with TRBJ2-3, with TRBD2 matching 13 bases. V gave up 4 bases and J gave up 4 bases; unmatched junction bases: 3. This CDR3 contains 15 residues. The germline V gene encodes CDR1 SGHRS and CDR2 YFSETQ. The CDR3 here is CASSLGLAGADTQYF. CDR3 sequence (DNA): TGCGCCAGCAGCCTAGGACTAGCGGGGGCAGATACGCAGTATTTT. Variable domain in full (rest from reference TRBV5-1 and TRBJ2-3): KAGVTQTPRYLIKTRGQQVTLSCSPISGHRSVSWYQQTPGQGLQFLFEYFSETQRNKGNFPGRFSGRQFSNSRSEMNVSTLELGDSALYLCASSLGLAGADTQYFGPGTRLTVL.

This clone was observed a handful of times. The chain is built from TRBV5-4 and TRBJ2-7; 7 nucleotides align to TRBD1. This CDR3 is 15 amino acids long. The germline gives CDR1 SGHNT, CDR2 YYREEE (reference sequence). Trimming cost V 4 bases and J 0 bases; bases outside gene matches: 7. Here the CDR3 reads CASSPGQAHSYEQYF. CDR3 coding DNA: TGTGCCAGCAGCCCCGGACAGGCCCACTCCTACGAGCAGTACTTC.

The chain employs TRBV6-6 and TRBJ1-5; tentative D call: TRBD1 (5 bases). Deletions cut 6 bases from V and 5 bases from J, with 11 bases between. Germline CDR1 and CDR2: MNHNY and SVGAGI (reference sequence). This CDR3 comprises 13 residues. CDR3 DNA: TGTGCCAGCAGCGGGGCCCGAGATCAGCCCCAGCATTTT. Translation: CASSGARDQPQHF.

The V and J genes are TRBV10-3 and TRBJ2-2; 10 nucleotides match TRBD1. The CDR3 has 14 residues. V dropped 6 bases and J dropped 4; count of bases not matched to a gene: 2. The germline V gene has CDR1 ENHRY and CDR2 SYGVKD. CDR3 region: CAIRGTGATGELFF. The CDR3 DNA follows: TGTGCCATCAGAGGGACAGGGGCCACCGGGGAGCTGTTTTTT.

This rearrangement joins TRBV10-3 to TRBJ1-2, with D possibly TRBD1 on 5 matching bases. Germline CDR1 reads ENHRY; CDR2 reads SYGVKD. The CDR3 covers 13 residues. Trimming shortened V by 2 bases and J by 2 bases, and 6 bases separated the two germline ends. CDR3 sequence: CAISEDRNYGYTF. Here the CDR3 DNA reads TGTGCCATCAGTGAGGACAGAAACTATGGCTACACCTTC.

This clone was observed a handful of times. This rearrangement joins TRBV2 to TRBJ1-5; no reliable D call. CDR1 and CDR2 (germline): SNHLY, FYNNEI. V lost 6 bases and J 0 bases, leaving 6 bases between the germline ends. The CDR3 extends over 13 amino acids. As DNA, the CDR3 is TGTGCCAGCAGCGCTGATAGCAATCAGCCCCAGCATTTT. This encodes CASSADSNQPQHF.

Here the CDR3 reads CASSSAGGATYGYTF. DNA for the CDR3: TGTGCCAGCAGCTCCGCCGGTGGGGCAACGTATGGCTACACCTTC. The rearrangement links TRBV11-3 to TRBJ1-2; tentative D call: TRBD1 (5 bases). Germline V gives CDR1 SGHNT, CDR2 YENEEA. V was shortened by 4 bases and J by 5 bases, with 17 bases between the two germline ends. The CDR3 runs to 15 residues.

This clone showed up just a few times. The rearrangement links TRBV5-1 to TRBJ2-5, with no clear D. This CDR3 is built from 14 residues. Trimming removed 1 base from V and 1 base from J, with 8 bases in between. The germline V gene has CDR1 SGHRS and CDR2 YFSETQ. The CDR3 sequence: CASSLPGGQETQYF. CDR3 in DNA: TGCGCCAGCAGCTTGCCGGGTGGCCAAGAGACCCAGTACTTC.

This clone was observed a few times. V is TRBV4-3 and J is TRBJ2-3; 8 bases line up with TRBD1. In germline, CDR1 is LGHNA, CDR2 YSLEER. CDR3 size: 15 residues. Trimming cost V 1 base and J 2 bases; bases outside gene matches: 2. The CDR3 DNA follows: TGCGCCAGCAGCCAAGGGCAGGGGGCCACAGATACGCAGTATTTT. Translating gives CASSQGQGATDTQYF.

The rearrangement links TRBV7-9 to TRBJ2-3; TRBD1 aligns across 7 bases. V dropped 2 bases and J dropped 6; count of bases not matched to a gene: 8. Germline CDR1 is SEHNR and CDR2 is FQNEAQ (reference sequence). CDR3 length: 15 amino acids. The CDR3, as DNA: TGTGCCAGCAGCTTAATGGACAGGATGTGGGATACGCAGTATTTT. Protein: CASSLMDRMWDTQYF.

V usage is TRBV10-3 and J usage is TRBJ2-3; D could derive from TRBD1 or TRBD2 (5 bases each). The CDR3 contains 17 residues. V was trimmed by 2 bases and J by 0 bases, leaving 15 bases between them. Germline CDR1 reads ENHRY; CDR2 reads SYGVKD. CDR3 nucleotides: TGTGCCATCAGTGAGAATTCCGGGACGGATAGCACAGATACGCAGTATTTT. Its translation is CAISENSGTDSTDTQYF.

The genes are TRBV27 and TRBJ2-7; the D gene is possibly TRBD1 (5 bases). Germline CDR1 reads MNHEY; CDR2 reads SMNVEV (reference sequence). Trimming took off 4 bases at V and 2 bases at J, with 21 bases between the two ends. The CDR3 is 17 amino acids. This chain's CDR3 is CASSSSFLGQGTYEQYF. DNA of the CDR3: TGTGCCAGCAGTTCCTCTTTCTTAGGGCAGGGAACCTACGAGCAGTACTTC.

The chain employs TRBV9 and TRBJ1-4; D perhaps matches TRBD1 (6 bases). CDR3 size: 14 residues. Germline-derived CDR1 and CDR2 are SGDLS and YYNGEE. Between the trimmed V and J ends, which lost 4 bases and 4 bases, there was a span of 11 bases. CDR3 sequence reads: CASSNVQGNEKLFF. As DNA, the CDR3 is TGTGCCAGCAGCAACGTACAGGGTAATGAAAAACTGTTTTTT.

The sample holds a few counts of this clone. The chain couples TRBV2 to TRBJ2-1, with D possibly matching TRBD2 (5 bases). Germline assignment: CDR1 SNHLY and CDR2 FYNNEI. The CDR3 covers 15 residues. The ends were cut back, 8 bases at V and 2 bases at J, with 16 bases in the middle. The CDR3 DNA follows: TGTGCCAGCTCGTTGAGGGAAAGAACCTACAATGAGCAGTTCTTC. Translating gives CASSLRERTYNEQFF.

The rearrangement uses TRBV15 and TRBJ2-5; D might be TRBD2 (6 bases). CDR3 length: 15 residues. In germline, CDR1 is LNHNV, CDR2 YYDKDF (reference sequence). Between the trimmed V and J ends, which lost 6 bases and 7 bases, there was a span of 21 bases. The CDR3 sequence: CATSRAGGADVTQYF. CDR3 nucleotide sequence: TGTGCCACCAGTCGGGCGGGCGGGGCGGACGTGACCCAGTACTTC.

This clone was counted a few times. The J gene is TRBJ1-6, the V gene TRBV28; no reliable D call. V was trimmed by 7 bases and J by 4 bases, leaving 17 bases between them. This CDR3 contains 16 residues. CDR1 MDHEN and CDR2 SYDVKM come from the germline V gene. Here the CDR3 DNA reads TGTGCCAGCACGGGCCCGGGCCAGAGTTATAATTCACCCCTCCACTTT. This gives the protein CASTGPGQSYNSPLHF.

The genes are TRBV5-6 and TRBJ2-1; a possible D gene is TRBD2 (7 bases). Germline CDR1 reads SGHDT; CDR2 reads YYEEEE. V was shortened by 1 base and J by 8 bases, with 10 bases between the two germline ends. The length of the CDR3 is 13 residues. In DNA form, the CDR3 reads TGTGCCAGCAGCTTGCCGGGGGGCGATGAGCAGTTCTTC. Protein sequence: CASSLPGGDEQFF.

In its sample, this clone was seen a few times. J is TRBJ1-5 and V is TRBV13; TRBD1 is a possible D gene (5 bases). Germline V gene lookup returns CDR1 PRHDT and CDR2 FYEKMQ (reference sequence). This CDR3 has 16 amino acids. The V end was cut by 7 bases, the J end by 2 bases, with 18 bases between. The CDR3 spells CASKAGGPGGNQPQHF. The CDR3 nucleotides read TGTGCCAGCAAAGCGGGAGGACCGGGGGGCAATCAGCCCCAGCATTTT.